This T cell receptor beta chain was sequenced in a study of T-cell reconstitution after alpha-beta-depleted transplantation in children. V was pared by 3 bases and J by 6 bases, with 5 bases of the junction left unmatched. Germline CDR1 is LGHDT and CDR2 is YNNKEL (reference sequence). The CDR3 consists of 14 residues. With respect to this clonotype: The antigen is unknown.

Researchers prepared the TCRbeta library using unique molecular identifiers, the study reports. TCRdb recomputed calls from the PCR reads with MiXCR, one row per CDR3 protein. The sample holds approximately 980,000 distinct CDR3 sequences; around 30% are singletons and the top ten take roughly 27%. Findings and limits, study-wide: TCRbeta diversity was high at day 60 in some patients (a result of surviving recipient T cells and thymic progenitors). Counts and diversity of T cells one year after transplant came mostly from newly produced T cells.

The source of this sequence is a boy under two years old who had a stem cell transplant for SCID, so the T cells may come from the graft donor. This sample comprised PBMCs, mostly from graft donor cells, obtained 360 days after TCRalphabeta/CD19-depleted stem cell transplant. The chain employs TRBV3-1 and TRBJ2-7; 10 bases agree with TRBD1. CDR3 loop: CASSQGGQGSEQYF. CDR3 coding DNA: TGTGCCAGCAGCCAGGGGGGACAGGGGAGCGAGCAGTACTTC.